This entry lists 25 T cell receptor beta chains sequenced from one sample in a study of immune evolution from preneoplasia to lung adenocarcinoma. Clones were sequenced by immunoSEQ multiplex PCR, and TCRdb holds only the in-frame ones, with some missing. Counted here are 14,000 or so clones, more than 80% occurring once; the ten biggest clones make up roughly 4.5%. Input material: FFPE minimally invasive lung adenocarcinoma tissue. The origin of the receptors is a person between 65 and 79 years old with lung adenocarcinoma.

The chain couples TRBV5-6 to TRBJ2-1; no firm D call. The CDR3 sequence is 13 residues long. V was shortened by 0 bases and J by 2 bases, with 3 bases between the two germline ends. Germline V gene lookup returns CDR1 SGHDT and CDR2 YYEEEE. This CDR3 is CASSLATYNEQFF. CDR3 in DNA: TGTGCCAGCAGCTTGGCTACCTACAATGAGCAGTTCTTC.

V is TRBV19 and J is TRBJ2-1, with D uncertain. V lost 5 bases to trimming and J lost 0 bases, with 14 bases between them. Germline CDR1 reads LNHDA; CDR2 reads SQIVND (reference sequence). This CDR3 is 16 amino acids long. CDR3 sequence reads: CASSLTGSSSYNEQFF. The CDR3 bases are TGTGCCAGTAGTTTGACCGGCTCGAGCTCCTACAATGAGCAGTTCTTC.

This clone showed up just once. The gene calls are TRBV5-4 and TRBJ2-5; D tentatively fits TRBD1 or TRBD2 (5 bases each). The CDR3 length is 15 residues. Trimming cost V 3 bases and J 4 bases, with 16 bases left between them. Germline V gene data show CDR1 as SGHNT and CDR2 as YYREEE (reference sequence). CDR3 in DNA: TGTGCCAGCAGCTCTCCTTCGGGGCTTGTAGAGACCCAGTACTTC. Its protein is CASSSPSGLVETQYF.

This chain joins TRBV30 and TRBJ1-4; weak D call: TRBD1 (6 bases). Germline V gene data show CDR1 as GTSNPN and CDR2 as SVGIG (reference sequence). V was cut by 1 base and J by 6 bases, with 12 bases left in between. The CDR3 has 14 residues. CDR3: CAWSARDTYEKLFF. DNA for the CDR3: TGTGCCTGGAGTGCACGGGACACCTATGAAAAACTGTTTTTT.

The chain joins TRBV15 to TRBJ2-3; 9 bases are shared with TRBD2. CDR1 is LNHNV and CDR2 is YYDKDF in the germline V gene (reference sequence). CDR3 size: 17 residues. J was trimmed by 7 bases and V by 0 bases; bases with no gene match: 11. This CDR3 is CATSRDKAGGPKHTQYF. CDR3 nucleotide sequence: TGTGCCACCAGCAGAGATAAGGCGGGGGGGCCAAAGCATACGCAGTATTTT.

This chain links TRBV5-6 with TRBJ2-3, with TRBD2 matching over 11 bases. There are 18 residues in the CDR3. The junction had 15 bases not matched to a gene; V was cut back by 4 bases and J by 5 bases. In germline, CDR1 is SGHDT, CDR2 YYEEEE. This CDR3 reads CASSLTSGGAGTGDTQYF. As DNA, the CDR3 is TGTGCCAGCAGCCTAACTAGCGGGGGAGCGGGTACGGGAGATACGCAGTATTTT.

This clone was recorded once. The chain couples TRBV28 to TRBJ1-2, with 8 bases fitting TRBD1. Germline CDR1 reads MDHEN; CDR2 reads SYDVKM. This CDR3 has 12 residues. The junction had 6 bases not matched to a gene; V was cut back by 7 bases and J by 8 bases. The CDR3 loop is CASKGQVGGYTF. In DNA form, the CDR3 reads TGTGCCAGCAAGGGACAGGTGGGCGGCTACACCTTC.

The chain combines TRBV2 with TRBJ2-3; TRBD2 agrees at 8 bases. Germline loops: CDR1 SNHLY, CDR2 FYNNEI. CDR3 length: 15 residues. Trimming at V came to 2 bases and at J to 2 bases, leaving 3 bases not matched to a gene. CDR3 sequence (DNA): TGTGCCAGCAGTGAAATAGCGGGGACCACAGATACGCAGTATTTT. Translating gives CASSEIAGTTDTQYF.

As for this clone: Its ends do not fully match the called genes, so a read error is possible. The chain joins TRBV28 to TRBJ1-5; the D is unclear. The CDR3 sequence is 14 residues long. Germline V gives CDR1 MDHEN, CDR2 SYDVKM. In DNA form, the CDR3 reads TGTGGCAGCAGGAACGGAGTTAGCAATCAGCCCCAGCATTTT. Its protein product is CGSRNGVSNQPQHF.

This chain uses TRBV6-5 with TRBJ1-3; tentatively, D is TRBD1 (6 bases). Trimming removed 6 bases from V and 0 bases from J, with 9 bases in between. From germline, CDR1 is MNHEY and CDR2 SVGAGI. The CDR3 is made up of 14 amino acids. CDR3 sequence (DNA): TGTGCCAGCAGGCGGGACACCTCTGGAAACACCATATATTTT. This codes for CASRRDTSGNTIYF.

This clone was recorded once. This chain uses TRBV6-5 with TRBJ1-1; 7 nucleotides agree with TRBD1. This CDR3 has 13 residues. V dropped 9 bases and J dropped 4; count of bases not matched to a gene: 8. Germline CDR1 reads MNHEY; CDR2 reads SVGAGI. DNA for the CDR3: TGTGCCAGTTTGGGGAACAGGGGCACTGAAGCTTTCTTT. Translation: CASLGNRGTEAFF.

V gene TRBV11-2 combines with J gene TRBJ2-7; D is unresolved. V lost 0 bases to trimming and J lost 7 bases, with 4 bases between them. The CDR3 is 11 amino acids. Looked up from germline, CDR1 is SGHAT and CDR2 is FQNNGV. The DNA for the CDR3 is TGTGCCAGCAGCTTAGATGGGGAGCAGTACTTC. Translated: CASSLDGEQYF. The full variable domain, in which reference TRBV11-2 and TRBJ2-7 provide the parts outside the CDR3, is EAGVAQSPRYKIIEKRQSVAFWCNPISGHATLYWYQQILGQGPKLLIQFQNNGVVDDSQLPKDRFSAERLKGVDSTLKIQPAKLEDSAVYLCASSLDGEQYFGPGTRLTVT.

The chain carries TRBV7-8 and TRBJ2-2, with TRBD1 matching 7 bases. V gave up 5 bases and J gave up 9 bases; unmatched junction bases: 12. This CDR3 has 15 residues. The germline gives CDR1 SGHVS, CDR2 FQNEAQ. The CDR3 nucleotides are TGTGCCAGCAGCAAAGACGGGACAGCCGGAAGGGAGCTGTTTTTT. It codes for CASSKDGTAGRELFF.

For the CDR3, the DNA is TGTGCCAGTAGTATAAAGACAGGGGGCGGTCAGCCCCAGCATTTT. Its protein product is CASSIKTGGGQPQHF. The chain is built from TRBV19 and TRBJ1-5; 10 bases agree with TRBD1. Germline CDR1 LNHDA, CDR2 SQIVND (reference sequence). The CDR3 runs 15 residues. V was pared by 2 bases and J by 6 bases, with 4 bases of the junction left unmatched.

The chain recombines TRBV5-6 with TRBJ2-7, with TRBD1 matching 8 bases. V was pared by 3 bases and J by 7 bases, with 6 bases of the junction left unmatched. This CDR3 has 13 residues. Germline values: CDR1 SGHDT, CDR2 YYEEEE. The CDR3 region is CASSSRQGWEQYF. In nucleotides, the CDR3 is TGTGCCAGCAGCTCAAGACAGGGGTGGGAGCAGTACTTC.

The CDR3 reads CASSSPSGGDTGELFF. The CDR3 bases are TGTGCCAGCAGCTCTCCAAGCGGGGGAGACACCGGGGAGCTGTTTTTT. The chain employs TRBV11-3 and TRBJ2-2; TRBD2 matches 8 bases. Germline V gene data show CDR1 as SGHNT and CDR2 as YENEEA. CDR3 length: 16 residues. With 4 bases clipped from V and 3 bases from J, the junction kept 7 bases outside the gene matches.

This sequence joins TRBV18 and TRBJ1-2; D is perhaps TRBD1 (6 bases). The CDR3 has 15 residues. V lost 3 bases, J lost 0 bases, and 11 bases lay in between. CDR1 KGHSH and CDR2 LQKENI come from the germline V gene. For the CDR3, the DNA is TGTGCCAGCTCACCGGACAGAGTAGCTAACTATGGCTACACCTTC. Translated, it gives CASSPDRVANYGYTF.

CDR3 nucleotide sequence: TGTGCCAGCAGCGTAGCGGGACAGGTACCCTACGAGCAGTACTTC. This codes for CASSVAGQVPYEQYF. The chain employs TRBV9 and TRBJ2-7; 8 nucleotides match TRBD1. Germline CDR1 and CDR2: SGDLS and YYNGEE. This CDR3 contains 15 residues. V gave up 0 bases and J gave up 2 bases; unmatched junction bases: 4.

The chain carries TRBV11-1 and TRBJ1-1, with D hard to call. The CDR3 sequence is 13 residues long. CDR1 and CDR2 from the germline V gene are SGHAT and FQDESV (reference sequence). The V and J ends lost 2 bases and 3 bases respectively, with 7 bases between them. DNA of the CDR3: TGTGCCAGCAGCTTACAAAGGGACACTGAAGCTTTCTTT. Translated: CASSLQRDTEAFF.

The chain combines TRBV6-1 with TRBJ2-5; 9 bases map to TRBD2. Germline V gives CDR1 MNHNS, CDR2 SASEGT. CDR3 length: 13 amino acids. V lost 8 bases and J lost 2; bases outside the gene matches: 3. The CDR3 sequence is CASLLAGQETQYF. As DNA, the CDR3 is TGTGCCAGCCTCCTAGCGGGGCAAGAGACCCAGTACTTC.

The CDR3 region is CSVVTGITGELFF. The CDR3, as DNA: TGCAGCGTGGTTACAGGGATCACCGGGGAGCTGTTTTTT. The gene calls are TRBV29-1 and TRBJ2-2, with D maybe TRBD1 (6 bases). Trimming pared 6 bases from V and 4 bases from J, leaving 12 bases between. Germline assignment: CDR1 SQVTM and CDR2 ANQGSEA. The CDR3 runs to 13 residues.

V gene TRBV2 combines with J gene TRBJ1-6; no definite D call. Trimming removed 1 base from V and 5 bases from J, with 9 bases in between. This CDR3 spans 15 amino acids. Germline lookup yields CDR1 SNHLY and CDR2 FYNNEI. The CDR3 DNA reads TGTGCCAGCAGTGAAGTCGGTACAGATAATTCACCCCTCCACTTT. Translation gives CASSEVGTDNSPLHF.

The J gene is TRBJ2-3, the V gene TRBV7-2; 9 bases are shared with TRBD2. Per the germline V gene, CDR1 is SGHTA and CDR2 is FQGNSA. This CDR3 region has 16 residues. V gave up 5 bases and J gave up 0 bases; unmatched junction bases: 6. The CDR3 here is CASSLKRGASTDTQYF. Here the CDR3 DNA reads TGTGCCAGCAGCCTTAAGCGGGGGGCTAGCACAGATACGCAGTATTTT.

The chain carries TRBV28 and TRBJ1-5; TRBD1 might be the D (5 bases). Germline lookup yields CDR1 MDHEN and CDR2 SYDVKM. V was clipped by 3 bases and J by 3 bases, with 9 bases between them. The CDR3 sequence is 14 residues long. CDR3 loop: CASSFRGTNQPQHF. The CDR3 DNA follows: TGTGCCAGCAGTTTCCGCGGGACCAATCAGCCCCAGCATTTT. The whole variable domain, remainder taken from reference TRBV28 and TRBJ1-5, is DVKVTQSSRYLVKRTGEKVFLECVQDMDHENMFWYRQDPGLGLRLIYFSYDVKMKEKGDIPEGYSVSREKKERFSLILESASTNQTSMYLCASSFRGTNQPQHFGDGTRLSIL.

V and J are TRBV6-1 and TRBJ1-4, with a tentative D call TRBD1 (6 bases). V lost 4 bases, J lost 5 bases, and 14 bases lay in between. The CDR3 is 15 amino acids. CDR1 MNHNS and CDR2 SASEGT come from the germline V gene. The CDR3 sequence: CASSVGGRMNEKLFF. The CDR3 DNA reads TGTGCCAGCAGTGTTGGGGGGCGGATGAATGAAAAACTGTTTTTT.